The 25 T cell receptor beta chains below were found in one sample sequenced in a study of beta chain features in type 1 diabetes. The isolated RNA, all of it, was reverse transcribed, so expressed TCRB transcripts were what got sequenced. Some clones are missing from TCRdb's copy, which holds only in-frame ones; the method was immunoSEQ multiplex PCR. The sample lists hundreds of thousands of clones, 15% to 19% occurring once. What was sequenced was naive CD4+ T cells from blood. Receptor source: a man aged 18 to 29 in good health.

The chain employs TRBV6-1 and TRBJ2-7, with D possibly matching TRBD1 (8 bases). Between the trimmed V and J ends, which lost 6 bases and 4 bases, there was a span of 19 bases. CDR1 is MNHNS and CDR2 is SASEGT in the germline V gene. CDR3 length equals 15 residues. The CDR3 reads CASSGRRQGAYEQYF. The CDR3 coding sequence is TGTGCCAGCAGCGGGAGGCGGCAGGGGGCATACGAGCAGTACTTC.

The rearrangement joins TRBV7-2 to TRBJ1-6, with D tentatively TRBD1 (5 bases). CDR1 and CDR2 from the germline V gene are SGHTA and FQGNSA. The CDR3 runs 16 residues. V gave up 1 base and J gave up 9 bases, with 16 bases separating them. This CDR3 is CASSLEGVRNFSPLHF. For the CDR3, the DNA is TGTGCCAGCAGCTTAGAAGGGGTTCGGAATTTTTCACCCCTCCACTTT.

The rearrangement uses TRBV23-1 and TRBJ2-7; 9 bases match TRBD1. TRBV23-1 belongs to the ORF category, with a function that is uncertain. The CDR3 extends over 15 amino acids. The V gene end was trimmed by 7 bases and the J gene end by 4 bases; junction bases not matched to a gene: 11. This CDR3 is CASTRLHRGQYEQYF. For the CDR3, the DNA is TGCGCCAGCACCAGGCTACACAGGGGGCAGTACGAGCAGTACTTC.

V is TRBV5-1 and J is TRBJ2-6, with D possibly TRBD1 on 6 matching bases. CDR3 length: 21 amino acids. The V gene's germline CDR1 is SGHRS and CDR2 YFSETQ. V lost 0 bases and J lost 0, with 22 bases in between. The CDR3 DNA reads TGCGCCAGCAGCTTGGTAATGGGGCACGGCAGGGGCTCCTCTGGGGCCAACGTCCTGACTTTC. It yields the protein CASSLVMGHGRGSSGANVLTF.

This clone was observed a handful of times. The chain employs TRBV18 and TRBJ2-5; D might be TRBD1 (6 bases). V lost 3 bases and J lost 5, with 10 bases in between. The CDR3 sequence is 13 residues long. Germline CDR1 KGHSH, CDR2 LQKENI. For the CDR3, the DNA is TGTGCCAGCTCACCCGGACAGACGGAGACCCAGTACTTC. Encoded protein: CASSPGQTETQYF.

The chain recombines TRBV4-3 with TRBJ1-2; TRBD1 matches at 7 bases. CDR3 length: 16 residues. V was clipped by 3 bases and J by 8 bases; unmatched bases: 15. Germline CDR1 is LGHNA and CDR2 is YSLEER. The CDR3 coding sequence is TGCGCCAGCAGCCATTTACCAATACAGGGGCGTTGGGGCTACACCTTC. Encoded protein: CASSHLPIQGRWGYTF.

This clone was picked up a small number of times. V gene TRBV29-1 combines with J gene TRBJ2-3; 10 nucleotides agree with TRBD2. Per the germline V gene, CDR1 is SQVTM and CDR2 is ANQGSEA. CDR3 length: 15 amino acids. The V gene end was trimmed by 8 bases and the J gene end by 3 bases; junction bases not matched to a gene: 11. CDR3 sequence: CSHSIPSGSTDTQYF. The DNA for the CDR3 is TGCAGCCACTCAATCCCTAGCGGGAGTACAGATACGCAGTATTTT.

The rearrangement links TRBV5-1 to TRBJ1-2, with no clear D. Germline loops: CDR1 SGHRS, CDR2 YFSETQ. The CDR3 extends over 14 amino acids. Trimming took off 0 bases at V and 2 bases at J, with 8 bases between the two ends. The CDR3 region is CASSLEQLNYGYTF. The CDR3 nucleotides read TGCGCCAGCAGCTTGGAACAGCTCAACTATGGCTACACCTTC.

The rearrangement joins TRBV7-9 to TRBJ2-3; 7 bases align to TRBD2. The CDR3 totals 15 residues. Germline CDR1 is SEHNR and CDR2 is FQNEAQ (reference sequence). V was pared by 0 bases and J by 2 bases, with 2 bases of the junction left unmatched. CDR3 DNA sequence: TGTGCCAGCAGCTTAGCTAGCGGGTTCACAGATACGCAGTATTTT. Encoded protein: CASSLASGFTDTQYF.

The CDR3: CASSLGMGQNTGELFF. The DNA for the CDR3 is TGCGCCAGCAGCTTGGGGATGGGACAAAACACCGGGGAGCTGTTTTTT. The chain links TRBV5-1 to TRBJ2-2; D might be TRBD1 (6 bases). The CDR3 spans 16 residues. The germline V gene encodes CDR1 SGHRS and CDR2 YFSETQ. The ends were cut back, 0 bases at V and 2 bases at J, with 11 bases in the middle. Together with reference TRBV5-1 and TRBJ2-2, the CDR3 gives the full variable domain: KAGVTQTPRYLIKTRGQQVTLSCSPISGHRSVSWYQQTPGQGLQFLFEYFSETQRNKGNFPGRFSGRQFSNSRSEMNVSTLELGDSALYLCASSLGMGQNTGELFFGEGSRLTVL.

The CDR3 region has the DNA TGTGCCAGCAGTCCTCGCTCTTGGGTACGACAGGAAGAAGAGACCCAGTACTTC. Translated: CASSPRSWVRQEEETQYF. This rearrangement joins TRBV28 to TRBJ2-5; D is perhaps TRBD1 (6 bases). The CDR3 runs to 18 residues. Trimming stripped 5 bases from V and 3 bases from J, with 25 bases between. Germline V gene data show CDR1 as MDHEN and CDR2 as SYDVKM.

This clone was recorded a few times. This chain connects TRBV6-6 to TRBJ2-4, with TRBD1 matching 8 bases. The CDR3 spans 15 residues. J lost 6 bases, V lost 2 bases, and 6 bases had no gene match. CDR1 and CDR2 from the germline V gene are MNHNY and SVGAGI (reference sequence). The CDR3 DNA sequence: TGTGCCAGCAGTTACGGGCAGGGGGCAACAAACATTCAGTACTTC. This encodes CASSYGQGATNIQYF.

The chain joins TRBV19 to TRBJ2-1; D is ambiguous. This CDR3 is 17 amino acids long. Germline V gene data show CDR1 as LNHDA and CDR2 as SQIVND (reference sequence). V was cut by 4 bases and J by 0 bases, with 16 bases left in between. In nucleotides, the CDR3 is TGTGCCAGTAGTAAGGCCCCACTCAGGAGCTCCTACAATGAGCAGTTCTTC. It encodes CASSKAPLRSSYNEQFF.

This clone came up a few times. CDR3 amino acids: CASSLTGGQPQHF. For the CDR3, the DNA is TGTGCCAGCAGCTTAACGGGTGGTCAGCCCCAGCATTTT. The gene calls are TRBV7-3 and TRBJ1-5; no clear D. The CDR3 sequence is 13 residues long. Trimming took off 0 bases at V and 6 bases at J, with 6 bases between the two ends. Germline CDR1 and CDR2: SGHTA and FQGTGA.

This clone was counted between two and nine times. The chain is built from TRBV29-1 and TRBJ1-1, with D possibly being TRBD1 (6 bases). Trimming pared 7 bases from V and 1 base from J, leaving 13 bases between. The CDR3 runs to 13 residues. Germline CDR1 is SQVTM and CDR2 is ANQGSEA. The chain's CDR3 is CSGLRTANTEAFF. The DNA for the CDR3 is TGCAGCGGCCTTAGGACAGCGAACACTGAAGCTTTCTTT.

The genes are TRBV28 and TRBJ2-4; D remains ambiguous. The CDR3 sequence is 13 residues long. Trimming left V 6 bases short and J 8 bases short, with 14 bases between. Germline assignment: CDR1 MDHEN and CDR2 SYDVKM. CDR3 nucleotide sequence: TGTGCCAGCAGCGTCGATATTTCGGACATTCAGTACTTC. It codes for CASSVDISDIQYF.

This clone was counted a few times. The rearrangement links TRBV19 to TRBJ1-2, with 7 bases that match TRBD1. Germline trimming cut 5 bases from V and 4 bases from J; bases unmatched to any gene: 10. The CDR3 is made up of 15 amino acids. Germline-derived CDR1 and CDR2 are LNHDA and SQIVND (reference sequence). CDR3 nucleotides: TGTGCCAGTAGTCCTCAGGGACAGCTTCTCTATGGCTACACCTTC. Translation: CASSPQGQLLYGYTF.

The CDR3 nucleotides read TGTGCCAGCATCAAAGGGACTAGCGGGGGTCCACAAGAGACCCAGTACTTC. It specifies CASIKGTSGGPQETQYF. V and J are TRBV7-9 and TRBJ2-5, with 14 bases that match TRBD2. The CDR3 extends over 17 amino acids. After removal of 7 bases from V and 2 bases from J, the junction contained 9 bases not matched to a gene. Germline V gene data show CDR1 as SEHNR and CDR2 as FQNEAQ (reference sequence). Full variable domain (outside the CDR3, taken from reference TRBV7-9 and TRBJ2-5): DTGVSQNPRHKITKRGQNVTFRCDPISEHNRLYWYRQTLGQGPEFLTYFQNEAQLEKSRLLSDRFSAERPKGSFSTLEIQRTEQGDSAMYLCASIKGTSGGPQETQYFGPGTRLLVL.

The chain employs TRBV28 and TRBJ2-7; 7 nucleotides line up with TRBD1. CDR3 length equals 13 residues. The germline V gene has CDR1 MDHEN and CDR2 SYDVKM. The J segment lost 5 bases and the V segment lost 6 bases, leaving 7 bases of the junction unmatched. The CDR3 sequence is CASRPGGLNEQYF. Written as DNA, the CDR3 is TGTGCCAGCAGGCCAGGGGGATTGAACGAGCAGTACTTC.

This chain links TRBV19 with TRBJ2-1; 15 nucleotides align to TRBD2. Per the germline V gene, CDR1 is LNHDA and CDR2 is SQIVND (reference sequence). V was pared by 10 bases and J by 5 bases, with 9 bases of the junction left unmatched. The length of the CDR3 is 16 residues. This chain's CDR3 is CATSRTSGRADNEQFF. CDR3 DNA: TGTGCCACGAGCCGGACTAGCGGGAGGGCCGACAATGAGCAGTTCTTC.

In its sample, this clone was seen a few times. This sample includes further DNA sequences coding for the same CDR3. The chain has TRBV27 and TRBJ1-2; D remains ambiguous. The CDR3 consists of 13 residues. Trimming cost V 3 bases and J 2 bases, with 7 bases left between them. CDR1 is MNHEY and CDR2 is SMNVEV in the germline V gene (reference sequence). The CDR3 nucleotides read TGTGCCAGCAGTTTTCGTGGGAACTATGGCTACACCTTC. It encodes CASSFRGNYGYTF.

The J gene is TRBJ2-3, the V gene TRBV2; weak D call: TRBD2 (5 bases). CDR1 is SNHLY and CDR2 is FYNNEI in the germline V gene. The CDR3 has 15 residues. Trimming cost V 6 bases and J 3 bases, with 16 bases left between them. CDR3 residues: CASRRTGVGTDTQYF. In nucleotides, the CDR3 is TGTGCCAGCAGGCGGACCGGGGTGGGTACAGATACGCAGTATTTT.

The rearrangement links TRBV18 to TRBJ1-1, with D maybe TRBD1 (6 bases). V was trimmed by 3 bases and J by 0 bases, leaving 17 bases between them. Germline assignment: CDR1 KGHSH and CDR2 LQKENI. The CDR3 consists of 17 residues. The CDR3 here is CASSPYGTSLMNTEAFF. CDR3 DNA sequence: TGTGCCAGCTCACCTTACGGGACAAGCCTCATGAACACTGAAGCTTTCTTT.

This chain connects TRBV6-1 to TRBJ1-2; D is possibly TRBD1 (5 bases). The CDR3 length is 13 residues. Germline assignment: CDR1 MNHNS and CDR2 SASEGT. The V end lost 6 bases, the J end lost 6 bases, and 14 bases lay between the germline ends. CDR3 DNA sequence: TGTGCCAGCAGGTCGGACAAGGACGATGGCTACACCTTC. Translated, it gives CASRSDKDDGYTF.

This clone showed up many times. The chain is built from TRBV5-4 and TRBJ2-1; D gene uncertain. The germline gives CDR1 SGHNT, CDR2 YYREEE (reference sequence). The CDR3 runs 12 residues. Trimming left V 0 bases short and J 8 bases short, with 6 bases between. The CDR3 spells CASSLVGYEQFF. Here the CDR3 DNA reads TGTGCCAGCAGCTTGGTTGGGTATGAGCAGTTCTTC.